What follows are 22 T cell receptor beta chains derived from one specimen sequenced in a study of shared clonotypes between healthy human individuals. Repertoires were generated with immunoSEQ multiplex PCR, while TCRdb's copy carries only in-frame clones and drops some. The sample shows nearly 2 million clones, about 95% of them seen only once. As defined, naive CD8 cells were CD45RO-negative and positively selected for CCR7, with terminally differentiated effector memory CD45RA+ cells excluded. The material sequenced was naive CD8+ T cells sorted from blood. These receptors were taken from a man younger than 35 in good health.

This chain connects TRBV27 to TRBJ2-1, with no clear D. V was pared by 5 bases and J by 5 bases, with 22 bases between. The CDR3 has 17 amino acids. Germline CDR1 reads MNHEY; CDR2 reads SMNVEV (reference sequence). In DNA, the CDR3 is TGTGCCAGCAGTGGGGTTGGTCCACTCTCCTTTGACAATGAGCAGTTCTTC. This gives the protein CASSGVGPLSFDNEQFF.

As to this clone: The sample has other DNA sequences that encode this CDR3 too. The CDR3 region has the DNA TGTGCCAGCAGCGTAGGTGGCGGCGCCGGCACAGATACGCAGTATTTT. Residues: CASSVGGGAGTDTQYF. This chain uses TRBV9 with TRBJ2-3; D gene unclear. V gave up 0 bases and J gave up 1 base, with 12 bases separating them. Germline loops: CDR1 SGDLS, CDR2 YYNGEE. The CDR3 is 16 residues long.

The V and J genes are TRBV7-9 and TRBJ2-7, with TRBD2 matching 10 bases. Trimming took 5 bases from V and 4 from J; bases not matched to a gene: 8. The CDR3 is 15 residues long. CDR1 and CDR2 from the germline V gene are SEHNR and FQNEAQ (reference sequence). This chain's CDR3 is CASSPPGLAEYEQYF. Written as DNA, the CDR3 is TGTGCCAGCAGCCCCCCCGGACTAGCGGAATACGAGCAGTACTTC.

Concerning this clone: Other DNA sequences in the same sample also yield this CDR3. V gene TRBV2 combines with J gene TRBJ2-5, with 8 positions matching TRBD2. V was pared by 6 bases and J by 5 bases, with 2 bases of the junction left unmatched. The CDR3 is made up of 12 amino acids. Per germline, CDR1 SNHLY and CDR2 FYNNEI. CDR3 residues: CASRGLEETQYF. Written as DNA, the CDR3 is TGTGCCAGCAGGGGACTAGAGGAGACCCAGTACTTC. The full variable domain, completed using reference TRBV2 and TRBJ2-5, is EPEVTQTPSHQVTQMGQEVILRCVPISNHLYFYWYRQILGQKVEFLVSFYNNEISEKSEIFDDQFSVERPDGSNFTLKIRSTKLEDSAMYFCASRGLEETQYFGPGTRLLVL.

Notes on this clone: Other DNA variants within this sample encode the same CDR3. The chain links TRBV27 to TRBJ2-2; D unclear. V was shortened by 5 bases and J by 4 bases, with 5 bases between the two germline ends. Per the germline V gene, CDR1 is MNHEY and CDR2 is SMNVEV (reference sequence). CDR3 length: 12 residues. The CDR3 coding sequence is TGTGCCAGCAGTCTAGGCACCGGGGAGCTGTTTTTT. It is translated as CASSLGTGELFF.

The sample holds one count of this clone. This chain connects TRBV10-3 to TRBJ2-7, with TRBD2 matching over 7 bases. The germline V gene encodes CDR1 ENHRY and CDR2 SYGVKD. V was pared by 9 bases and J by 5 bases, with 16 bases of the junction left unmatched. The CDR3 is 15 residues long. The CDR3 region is CAISKSGRDINEQYF. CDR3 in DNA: TGTGCCATTTCAAAGTCAGGGAGGGATATAAACGAGCAGTACTTC.

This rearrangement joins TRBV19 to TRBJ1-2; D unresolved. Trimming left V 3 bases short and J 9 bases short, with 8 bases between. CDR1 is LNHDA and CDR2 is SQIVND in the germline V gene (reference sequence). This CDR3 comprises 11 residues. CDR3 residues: CASSMMGRYTF. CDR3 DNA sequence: TGTGCCAGTAGTATGATGGGTCGCTACACCTTC.

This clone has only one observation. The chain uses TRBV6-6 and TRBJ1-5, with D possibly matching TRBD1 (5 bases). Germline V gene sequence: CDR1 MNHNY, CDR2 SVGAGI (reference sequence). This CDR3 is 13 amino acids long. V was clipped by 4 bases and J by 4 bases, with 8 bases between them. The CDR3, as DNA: TGTGCCAGCAGTTCGGGGGAAAATCAGCCCCAGCATTTT. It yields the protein CASSSGENQPQHF.

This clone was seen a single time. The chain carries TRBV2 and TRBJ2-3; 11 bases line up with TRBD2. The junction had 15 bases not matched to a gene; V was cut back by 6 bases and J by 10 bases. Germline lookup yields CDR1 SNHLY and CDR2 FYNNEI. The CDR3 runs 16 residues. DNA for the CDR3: TGTGCCAGCAGCGACCCTAGCGGGAGGTCCCAGATGGCGCAGTATTTT. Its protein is CASSDPSGRSQMAQYF.

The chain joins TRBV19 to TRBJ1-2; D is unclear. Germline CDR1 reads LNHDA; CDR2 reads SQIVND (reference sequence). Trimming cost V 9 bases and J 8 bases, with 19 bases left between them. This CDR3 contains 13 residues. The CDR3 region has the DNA TGTGCCAGCTACGGCTCCCCCTTGGGGGGCTACACCTTC. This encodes CASYGSPLGGYTF.

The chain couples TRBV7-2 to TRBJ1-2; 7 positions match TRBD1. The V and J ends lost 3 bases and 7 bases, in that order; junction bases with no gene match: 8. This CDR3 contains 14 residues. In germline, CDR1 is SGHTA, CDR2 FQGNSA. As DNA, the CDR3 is TGTGCCAGCAGCTTCCTGGAGGGGGCTGTTGGCTACACCTTC. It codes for CASSFLEGAVGYTF.

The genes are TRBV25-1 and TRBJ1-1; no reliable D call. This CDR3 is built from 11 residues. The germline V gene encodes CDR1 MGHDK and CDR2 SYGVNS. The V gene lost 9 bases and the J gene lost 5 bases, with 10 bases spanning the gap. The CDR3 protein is CASGSSTEAFF. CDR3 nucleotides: TGTGCCAGTGGGTCATCGACTGAAGCTTTCTTT.

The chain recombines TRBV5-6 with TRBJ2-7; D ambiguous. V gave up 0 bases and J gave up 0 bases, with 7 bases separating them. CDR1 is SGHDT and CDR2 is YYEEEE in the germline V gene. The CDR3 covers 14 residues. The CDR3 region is CASSLGSHSYEQYF. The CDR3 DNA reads TGTGCCAGCAGCTTGGGATCCCACTCCTACGAGCAGTACTTC.

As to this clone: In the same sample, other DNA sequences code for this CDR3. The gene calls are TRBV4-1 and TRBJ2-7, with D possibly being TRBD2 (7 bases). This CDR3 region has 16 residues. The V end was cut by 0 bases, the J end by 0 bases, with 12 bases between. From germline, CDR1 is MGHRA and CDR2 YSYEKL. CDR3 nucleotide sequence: TGCGCCAGCAGCCAAGATCGGGGGGCCCTCTCCTACGAGCAGTACTTC. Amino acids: CASSQDRGALSYEQYF.

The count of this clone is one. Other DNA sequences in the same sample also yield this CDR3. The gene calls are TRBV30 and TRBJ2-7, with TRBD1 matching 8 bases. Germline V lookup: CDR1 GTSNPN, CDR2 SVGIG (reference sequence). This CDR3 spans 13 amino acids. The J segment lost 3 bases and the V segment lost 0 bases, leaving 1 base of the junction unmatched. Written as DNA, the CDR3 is TGTGCCTGGAGTGTTGGACAGGGCTACGAGCAGTACTTC. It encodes CAWSVGQGYEQYF.

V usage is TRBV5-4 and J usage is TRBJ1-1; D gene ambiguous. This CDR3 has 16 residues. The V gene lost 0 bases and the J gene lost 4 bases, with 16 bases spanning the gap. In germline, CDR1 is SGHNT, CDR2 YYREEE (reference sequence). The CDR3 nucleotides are TGTGCCAGCAGCTTGGGCTCGCCGGGCGGAGCCACTGAAGCTTTCTTT. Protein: CASSLGSPGGATEAFF.

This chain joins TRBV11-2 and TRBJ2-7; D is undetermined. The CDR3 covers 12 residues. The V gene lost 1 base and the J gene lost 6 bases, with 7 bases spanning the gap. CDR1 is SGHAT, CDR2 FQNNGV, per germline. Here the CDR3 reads CASSLGQGEQYF. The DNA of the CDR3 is TGTGCCAGCAGCTTAGGACAAGGCGAGCAGTACTTC. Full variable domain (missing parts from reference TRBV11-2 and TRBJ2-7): EAGVAQSPRYKIIEKRQSVAFWCNPISGHATLYWYQQILGQGPKLLIQFQNNGVVDDSQLPKDRFSAERLKGVDSTLKIQPAKLEDSAVYLCASSLGQGEQYFGPGTRLTVT.

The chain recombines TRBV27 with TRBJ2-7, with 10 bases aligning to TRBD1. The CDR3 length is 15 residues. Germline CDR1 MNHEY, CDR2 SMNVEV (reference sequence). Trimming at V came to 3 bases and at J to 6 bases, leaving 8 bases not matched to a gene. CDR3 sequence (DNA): TGTGCCAGCAGTTTCATCGGGACAGGGGTGTCCGAGCAGTACTTC. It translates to CASSFIGTGVSEQYF.

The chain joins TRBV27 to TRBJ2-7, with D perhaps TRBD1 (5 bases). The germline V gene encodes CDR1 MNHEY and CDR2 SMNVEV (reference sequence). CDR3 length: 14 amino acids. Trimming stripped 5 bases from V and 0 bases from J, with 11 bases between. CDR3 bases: TGTGCCAGCAGTCATAAGGGGTACTCCTACGAGCAGTACTTC. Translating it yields CASSHKGYSYEQYF.

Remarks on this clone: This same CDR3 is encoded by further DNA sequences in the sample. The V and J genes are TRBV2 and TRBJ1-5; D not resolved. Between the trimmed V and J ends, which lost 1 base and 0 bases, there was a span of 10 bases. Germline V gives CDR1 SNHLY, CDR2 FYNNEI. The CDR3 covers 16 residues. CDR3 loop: CASSEGTEYSNQPQHF. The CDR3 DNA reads TGTGCCAGCAGTGAAGGGACGGAGTATAGCAATCAGCCCCAGCATTTT.

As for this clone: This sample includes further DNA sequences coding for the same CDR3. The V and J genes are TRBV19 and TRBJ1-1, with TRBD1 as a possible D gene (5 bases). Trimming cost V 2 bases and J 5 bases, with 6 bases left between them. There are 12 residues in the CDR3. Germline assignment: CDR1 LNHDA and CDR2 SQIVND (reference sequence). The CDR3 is CASSIRGTEAFF. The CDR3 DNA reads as TGTGCCAGTAGTATAAGGGGTACTGAAGCTTTCTTT.

The CDR3 sequence is CASSFSGTGAEAFF. The DNA of the CDR3 is TGTGCCAGCAGCTTTTCCGGGACAGGGGCCGAAGCTTTCTTT. The V call is TRBV13, the J call TRBJ1-1; 10 positions match TRBD1. Germline CDR1 and CDR2: PRHDT and FYEKMQ (reference sequence). Unmatched junction bases numbered 6, after V lost 3 bases and J lost 8 bases. This CDR3 region has 14 residues.